This T cell receptor beta chain stems from a study of shared clonotypes between healthy human individuals. This clone occurred a few times. The antigen is unknown. The assay was run at deep level. The data were produced by immunoSEQ multiplex PCR, yet TCRdb's version contains in-frame clones alone and is incomplete. The sample includes around 1 million clones, 60% to 85% of them seen just once. Germline CDR1 is SGHNT and CDR2 is YYREEE (reference sequence). The CDR3 sequence is 14 residues long. With 10 bases removed from V and 6 bases from J, the gap between germline ends came to 20 bases. Study-level findings and limits: It was observed that 5% to 6% of naive CD4 clonotypes were shared across a few donors. Across subsets, estimated richness was generally greater for naive than for memory populations.

Donors were healthy HIV-negative adults without recent acute infections or vaccinations. Sequencing used memory CD4+ T cells sorted from blood. As for subset: CD45RA-negative fraction. The rearrangement links TRBV5-4 to TRBJ2-1; tentative D call: TRBD2 (6 bases). The clonotype comes from a man younger than 35 in good health. The CDR3 DNA reads as TGTGCCGGCACATCCAGGGACGGGGGCAATGAGCAGTTCTTC. Translated: CAGTSRDGGNEQFF.